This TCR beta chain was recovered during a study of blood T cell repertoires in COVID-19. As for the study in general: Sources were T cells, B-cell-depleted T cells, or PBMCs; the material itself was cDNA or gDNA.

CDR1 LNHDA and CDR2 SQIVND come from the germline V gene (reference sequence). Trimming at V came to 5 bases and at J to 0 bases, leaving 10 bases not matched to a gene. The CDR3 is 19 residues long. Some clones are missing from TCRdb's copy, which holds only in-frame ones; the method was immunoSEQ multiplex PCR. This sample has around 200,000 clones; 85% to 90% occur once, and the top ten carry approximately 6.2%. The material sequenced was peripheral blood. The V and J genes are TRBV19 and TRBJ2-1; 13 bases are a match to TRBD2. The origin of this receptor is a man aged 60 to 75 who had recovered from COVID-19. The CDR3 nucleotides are TGTGCCAGTAGTTCCCTGACTAGCGGGGGGCTAAGCTCCTACAATGAGCAGTTCTTC. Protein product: CASSSLTSGGLSSYNEQFF.